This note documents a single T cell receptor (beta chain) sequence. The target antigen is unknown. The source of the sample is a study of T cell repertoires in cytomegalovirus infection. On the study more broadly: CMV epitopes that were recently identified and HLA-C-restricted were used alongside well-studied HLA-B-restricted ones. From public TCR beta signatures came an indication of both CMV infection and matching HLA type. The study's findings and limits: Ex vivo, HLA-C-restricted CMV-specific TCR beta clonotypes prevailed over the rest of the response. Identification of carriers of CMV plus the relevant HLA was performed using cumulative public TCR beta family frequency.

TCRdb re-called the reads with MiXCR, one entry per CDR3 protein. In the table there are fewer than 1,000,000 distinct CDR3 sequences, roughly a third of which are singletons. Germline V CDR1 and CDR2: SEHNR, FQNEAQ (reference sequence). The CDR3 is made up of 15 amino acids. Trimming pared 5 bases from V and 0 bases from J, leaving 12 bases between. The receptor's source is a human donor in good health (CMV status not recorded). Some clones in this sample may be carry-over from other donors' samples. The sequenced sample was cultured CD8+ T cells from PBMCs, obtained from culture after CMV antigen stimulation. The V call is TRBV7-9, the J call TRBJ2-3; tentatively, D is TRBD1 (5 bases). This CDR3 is CASSHRSPSTDTQYF. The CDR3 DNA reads TGTGCCAGCAGCCACAGGAGCCCTAGCACAGATACGCAGTATTTT.